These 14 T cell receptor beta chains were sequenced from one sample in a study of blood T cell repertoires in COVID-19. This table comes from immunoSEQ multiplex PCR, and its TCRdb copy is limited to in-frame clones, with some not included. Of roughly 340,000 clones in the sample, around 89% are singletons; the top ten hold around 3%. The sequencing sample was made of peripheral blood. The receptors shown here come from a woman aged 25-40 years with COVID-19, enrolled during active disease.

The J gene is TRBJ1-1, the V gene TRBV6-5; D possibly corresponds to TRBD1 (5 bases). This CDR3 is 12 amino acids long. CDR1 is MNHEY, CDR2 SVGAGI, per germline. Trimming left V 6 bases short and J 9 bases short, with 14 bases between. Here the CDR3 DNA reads TGTGCCAGCAGAGCAACGACAGAAAAAGCTTTCTTT. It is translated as CASRATTEKAFF.

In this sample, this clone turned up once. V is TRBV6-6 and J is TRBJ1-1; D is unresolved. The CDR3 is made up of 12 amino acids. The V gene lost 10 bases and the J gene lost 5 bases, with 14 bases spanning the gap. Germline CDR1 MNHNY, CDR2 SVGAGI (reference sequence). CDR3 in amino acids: CATFLGGTEAFF. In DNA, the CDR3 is TGTGCCACCTTTTTAGGCGGGACTGAAGCTTTCTTT.

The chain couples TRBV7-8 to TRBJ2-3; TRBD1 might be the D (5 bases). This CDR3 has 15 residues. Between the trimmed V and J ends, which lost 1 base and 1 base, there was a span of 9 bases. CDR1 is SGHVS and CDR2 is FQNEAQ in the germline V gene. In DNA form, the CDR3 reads TGTGCCAGCAGCTTAGTTGGCAGGGGCACAGATACGCAGTATTTT. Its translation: CASSLVGRGTDTQYF.

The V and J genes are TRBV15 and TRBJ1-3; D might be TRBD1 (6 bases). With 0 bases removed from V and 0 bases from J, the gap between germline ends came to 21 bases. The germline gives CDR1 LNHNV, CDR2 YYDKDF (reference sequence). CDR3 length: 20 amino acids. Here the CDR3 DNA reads TGTGCCACCAGCAGAGATTCGCGGGGGGGCAGGCCCTTCTCTGGAAACACCATATATTTT. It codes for CATSRDSRGGRPFSGNTIYF.

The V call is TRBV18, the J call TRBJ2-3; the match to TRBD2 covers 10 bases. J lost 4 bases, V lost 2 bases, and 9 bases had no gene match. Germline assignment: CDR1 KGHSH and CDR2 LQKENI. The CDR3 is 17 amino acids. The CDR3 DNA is TGTGCCAGCTCACCATTAAGTACTAGCGGGGTAGCAGATACGCAGTATTTT. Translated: CASSPLSTSGVADTQYF.

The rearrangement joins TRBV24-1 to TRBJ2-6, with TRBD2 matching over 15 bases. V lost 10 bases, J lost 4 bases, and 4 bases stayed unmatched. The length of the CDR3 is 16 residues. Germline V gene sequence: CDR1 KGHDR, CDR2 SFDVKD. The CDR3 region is CATGTSGRSGANVLTF. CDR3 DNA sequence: TGTGCCACAGGGACTAGCGGGAGGTCCGGGGCCAACGTCCTGACTTTC.

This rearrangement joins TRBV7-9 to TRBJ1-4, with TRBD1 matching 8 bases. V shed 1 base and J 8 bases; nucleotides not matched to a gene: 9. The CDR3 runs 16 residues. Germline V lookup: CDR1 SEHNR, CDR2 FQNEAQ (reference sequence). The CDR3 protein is CASSLGQRQGKEKLFF. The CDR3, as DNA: TGTGCCAGCAGCTTAGGTCAGAGACAGGGGAAGGAAAAACTGTTTTTT.

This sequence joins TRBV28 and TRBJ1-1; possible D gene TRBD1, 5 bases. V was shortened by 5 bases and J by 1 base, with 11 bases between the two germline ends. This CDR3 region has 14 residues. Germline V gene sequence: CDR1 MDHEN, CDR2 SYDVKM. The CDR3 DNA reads TGTGCCAGCAGTACCCCGGACACGAACACTGAAGCTTTCTTT. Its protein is CASSTPDTNTEAFF.

The CDR3 coding sequence is TGTGCCAGCAGCTTCGGACAGGGGTTCTATGGCTACACCTTC. Its protein product is CASSFGQGFYGYTF. This rearrangement joins TRBV5-4 to TRBJ1-2, with 9 positions matching TRBD1. Trimming cost V 2 bases and J 4 bases; bases outside gene matches: 3. Germline lookup yields CDR1 SGHNT and CDR2 YYREEE (reference sequence). The CDR3 totals 14 residues.

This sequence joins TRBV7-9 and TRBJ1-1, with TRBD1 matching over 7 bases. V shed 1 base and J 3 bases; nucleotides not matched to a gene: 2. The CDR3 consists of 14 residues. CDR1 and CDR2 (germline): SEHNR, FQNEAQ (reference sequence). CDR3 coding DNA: TGTGCCAGCAGCTTAGAAACAGGGGACACTGAAGCTTTCTTT. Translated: CASSLETGDTEAFF.

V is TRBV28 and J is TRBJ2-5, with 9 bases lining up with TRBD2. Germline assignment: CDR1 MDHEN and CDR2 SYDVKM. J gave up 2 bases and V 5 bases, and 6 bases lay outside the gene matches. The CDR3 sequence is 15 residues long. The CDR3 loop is CASSTRLAAQETQYF. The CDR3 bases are TGTGCCAGCAGTACCCGACTAGCGGCACAAGAGACCCAGTACTTC.

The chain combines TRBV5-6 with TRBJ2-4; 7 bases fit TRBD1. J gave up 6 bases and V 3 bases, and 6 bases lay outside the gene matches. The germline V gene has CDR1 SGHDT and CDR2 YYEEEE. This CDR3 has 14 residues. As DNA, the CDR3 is TGTGCCAGCAGCTCCTACAGGGGAGCAAACATTCAGTACTTC. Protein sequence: CASSSYRGANIQYF.

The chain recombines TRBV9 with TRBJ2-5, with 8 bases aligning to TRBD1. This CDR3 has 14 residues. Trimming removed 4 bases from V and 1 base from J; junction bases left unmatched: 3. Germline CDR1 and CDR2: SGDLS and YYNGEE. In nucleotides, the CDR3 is TGTGCCAGCAGCATAGGGACAGGCCAAGAGACCCAGTACTTC. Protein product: CASSIGTGQETQYF. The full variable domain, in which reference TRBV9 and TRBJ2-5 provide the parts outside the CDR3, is DSGVTQTPKHLITATGQRVTLRCSPRSGDLSVYWYQQSLDQGLQFLIQYYNGEERAKGNILERFSAQQFPDLHSELNLSSLELGDSALYFCASSIGTGQETQYFGPGTRLLVL.

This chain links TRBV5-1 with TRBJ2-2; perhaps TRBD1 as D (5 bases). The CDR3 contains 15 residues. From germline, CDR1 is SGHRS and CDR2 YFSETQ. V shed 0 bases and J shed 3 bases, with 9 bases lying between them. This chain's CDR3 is CASSLEIRDTGELFF. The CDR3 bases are TGCGCCAGCAGCTTGGAGATCAGGGACACCGGGGAGCTGTTTTTT. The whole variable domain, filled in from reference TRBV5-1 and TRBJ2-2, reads KAGVTQTPRYLIKTRGQQVTLSCSPISGHRSVSWYQQTPGQGLQFLFEYFSETQRNKGNFPGRFSGRQFSNSRSEMNVSTLELGDSALYLCASSLEIRDTGELFFGEGSRLTVL.